Detailed here is one T cell receptor beta chain. This receptor's antigen is unknown. Per-base quality was not reported, and no clone a single base away is much larger than it. The cohort consisted of 600 to 750 healthy bone marrow donors. Cohort members were all nominally healthy when sampled, although unrecorded immune exposures were likely present. The donor tested CMV seronegative and was one of the 352 seronegative cohort members. A peripheral blood sample was provided by each donor, and peripheral blood mononuclear cells were used for TCR beta sequencing. The Qiagen DNeasy Blood Extraction Kit was used to extract genomic DNA from the blood cell samples. The data were taken from a study of cytomegalovirus exposure and HLA in healthy donors (TCRdb year 2017). Some background on the complete study: According to an earlier analysis of 587 of the donors, 150 million to 200 million T cells yielded 100 million or so unique TCR beta sequences and about 300 Gb of sequence data. Approximately 310 gigabases of sequencing data and around 87 million unique TCR sequences were included in an early release covering 500 to 750 HLA-typed donors. The genetic ancestry cluster associated with self-reported Caucasian donors included over 80% of the 398 genotyped donors. The aim of the study was to test whether cataloging public T cell receptors could identify signatures of past pathogen exposure. The T cell repertoires of 666 subjects were profiled by immunosequencing and related to cytomegalovirus serostatus. Besides the first cohort of roughly 700 subjects, a separate validation cohort made up of some 110 different subjects was used. To predict cytomegalovirus infection status, the study brought together high-throughput TCR immunosequencing, statistical association of individual TCRs with disease status, and machine learning. In a later analysis, previously published TCR beta repertoires from several hundred donors were re-analyzed and high-resolution HLA genotyping was added so that TCR occurrence patterns could be studied. The later analysis used no new phenotypic data to find candidate immune exposures, relying instead on TCR beta sequences and their occurrence across donors. An earlier analysis of approximately 630 of the donors applied high-throughput TCR beta sequencing to assess whether each TCR beta V gene segment acted as functional or pseudogenic. Donor age, sex, ethnicity and CMV serostatus were compiled together with the repertoire data. A later genetic analysis used genome-wide SNP genotypes for about 65% of the 666 donors, treating that subset as a discovery cohort. Every repertoire in the discovery cohort had been generated on one and the same sequencing platform. Class I and class II HLA loci were covered by the typing at four-digit resolution. The number of typed donors differed by locus: about 629-630 for A, B, C, DRB1 and DQB1; 500 to 550 for DQA1; approximately 600 for DPA1; and some 470 for DPB1. A few DR-DQ haplotypes were handled as single units for association and clustering because linkage in the cohort was strong. Among 300 to 450 genotyped donors of the cohort, an average of roughly 240,000 unique TCR beta nucleotide sequences were sequenced per donor, roughly 18% of them non-productive. Here is what the overall study found, with its caveats: Sequencing depth was assumed to be roughly uniform across donors in the presence/absence analyses, though that assumption may not hold. Cytomegalovirus status was reported to be diagnosed by the classifier with high specificity and sensitivity in both the original and validation cohorts. In a later genetic analysis, a missense DCLRE1C variant was associated with V-gene and J-gene trimming of TCR beta chains, and the association was replicated in an independent cohort. Linkage disequilibrium might explain the correlated functional status among segregating V segments, but an unknown experimental factor could not be excluded. The only immune exposure information available for the cohort was CMV serostatus. The authors suggested that the approach could potentially be extended to other disease states and immunological phenotypes. A group of highly shared sequence variants was considered likely to be a technical artifact of the sequencing pipeline. Because counts were too low, roughly 18 rarely observed V segments, including chromosome 9 orphons, were left out of the earlier analysis of about 620 of the donors. Several of the top co-occurrence clusters appeared to be linked to parvovirus B19, influenza, CMV and Epstein-Barr virus, according to a later analysis. Because HLA typing was unavailable for some donors at each locus, only the typed subset was used in association tests. A later analysis associated approximately 17,000 TCR beta sequences with specific HLA alleles at a false discovery rate of 0.05. Assigning TCR associations to individual alleles was difficult when HLA alleles, especially DR and DQ, strongly co-occurred. According to a later analysis, TCR association rates differed among HLA loci, with DRB1 alleles showing the most associated TCRs and HLA-C alleles showing the fewest. A further reported finding was that TCR beta sequences accurately predicted the HLA-A and HLA-B alleles for most subjects in the first cohort. Across donors, most TCR sequences were observed very rarely, whereas some public TCRs were present in many individuals. The study gave a list of 150 to 200 TCR beta chains associated with cytomegalovirus. This cohort had only TCR beta chains sequenced, and the lack of alpha or paired-chain data limited which features could be detected. A few of the identified cytomegalovirus-associated TCR beta chains were confirmed in vitro to be specific for cytomegalovirus antigens. Broadly in line with IMGT annotations, most TCR beta V segments showed up in productive rearrangements about 90% or about 30% of the time in an earlier analysis of a few hundred of the donors. In a later analysis, HLA-associated TCR beta chains were found to be more clonally expanded and to have lower generation probabilities than equally common non-associated chains. A later analysis found that most CMV-associated TCR beta chains appeared HLA-restricted, with HLA associations seemingly driven largely by CMV exposure. According to a later genetic analysis, donors in an Asian-associated ancestry cluster had fewer N-insertions in productive TCRs than the roughly 670-donor mean.

The protocol used for the library was the immunoSEQ multiplex PCR assay. The multiplex PCR relied on a mix of 60 forward primers for TCR Vbeta segments and 13 reverse primers for TCR Jbeta segments. A multiplex PCR assay on genomic DNA amplified the CDR3 region of rearranged TCR beta genes. The Illumina HiSeq System was used to sequence the amplified TCR beta libraries as 87-base-pair reads. The authors' pipeline ran thus. A later analysis tallied 80 million to 95 million unique TCR beta chains across the approximately 670 repertoires, and approximately 11 million of those chains were shared by two or more donors. Raw reads were error-corrected and collapsed into unique sequences by a nearest-neighbor algorithm in which closely related sequences were merged to remove PCR and sequencing errors. CDR3 sequences were aligned to IMGT reference sequences to assign V, D and J gene segments. Each retained sequence needed at least a six-nucleotide match to both a V gene segment and a J gene segment. Rearrangements were classified as productive when the CDR3 lacked stop codons and remained in frame with V and J, and all other rearrangements were classified as non-productive. Following IMGT convention, CDR3 was defined as the stretch from the second conserved V-encoded cysteine to the conserved J-encoded phenylalanine. In an earlier analysis of around 540 of the donors, sequences lacking an unambiguous match to a single V gene segment were excluded. An earlier analysis of 587 of the donors classified V segments as functional when productive rearrangements were above 56.7% and as segregating when the standard deviation between donors was above 5%. To diagnose cytomegalovirus status from the catalog of TCR beta chain sequences, a statistical classification framework was built. In a later analysis, V and J genes were assigned by comparing TCR nucleotide sequences against IMGT/GENE-DB human TR gene sequences. A later analysis assigned CDR3 sequences and most-parsimonious VDJ recombination scenarios with the TCRdist pipeline. A later analysis defined each TCR beta chain by its CDR3 amino acid sequence plus V-gene family, and excluded reads lacking a unique V-gene family. In a later analysis, around 600 highly shared, low-generation-probability nucleotide sequences were removed to address suspected cross-contamination and a sequencing artifact. For each public chain, a later analysis derived a clonal expansion index from normalized ranks of inferred template counts within each repertoire. Generation probabilities in a later analysis came from a VDJ recombination model fitted to out-of-frame rearrangements, and those results were checked against IGoR. In a later analysis, TCR-TCR, TCR-HLA and TCR-CMV co-occurrence was scored with hypergeometric tests, and a repertoire-size bias correction was applied to TCR pairs. False discovery rates were estimated in a later analysis by permuting HLA or CMV assignments 20 times. In a later analysis, co-occurring TCRs were grouped using DBSCAN, with TCRdist sequence similarity added in when clustering inside HLA-allele-positive subsets. Repertoires with fewer than 30,000 or more than 120,000 public chains, plus five repertoires with anomalous nucleotide sharing, were excluded from co-occurrence clustering. TCRdb retrieved this table from immuneACCESS and kept in-frame rearrangements only. Not all clones are present; in checked studies, unresolved V genes account for under half, and no reason is known for the remainder. V and J calls plus clone size are reproduced from that table; the DNA served to infer D and trimming. The sample table holds 270,000 or so clones, of which 85% to 95% were seen once. Approximately 1.5% of the sample is in the top ten clones.

Sequencing was carried out using PBMCs. The sequence was obtained from a girl aged 2 to 10 in good health and CMV-seronegative.

The nucleotide sequence reads as follows: TGCGCCAGCAGCCCAGCGGAGACAAACACCGGGGAGCTGTTTTTT. Its translation reads: CASSPAETNTGELFF. The rearrangement combines TRBV4-1 with TRBJ2-2; a weak D assignment points to TRBD2 (5 bases agree). The CDR1 and CDR2 encoded by the germline V gene are MGHRA and YSYEKL. The germline ends are 11 bases apart after V is trimmed by 4 bases and J by 2 bases. The CDR3 starts with the cysteine, ends with the phenylalanine, and has 15 residues. The DNA shown is the 45-base CDR3, in frame from base 1.